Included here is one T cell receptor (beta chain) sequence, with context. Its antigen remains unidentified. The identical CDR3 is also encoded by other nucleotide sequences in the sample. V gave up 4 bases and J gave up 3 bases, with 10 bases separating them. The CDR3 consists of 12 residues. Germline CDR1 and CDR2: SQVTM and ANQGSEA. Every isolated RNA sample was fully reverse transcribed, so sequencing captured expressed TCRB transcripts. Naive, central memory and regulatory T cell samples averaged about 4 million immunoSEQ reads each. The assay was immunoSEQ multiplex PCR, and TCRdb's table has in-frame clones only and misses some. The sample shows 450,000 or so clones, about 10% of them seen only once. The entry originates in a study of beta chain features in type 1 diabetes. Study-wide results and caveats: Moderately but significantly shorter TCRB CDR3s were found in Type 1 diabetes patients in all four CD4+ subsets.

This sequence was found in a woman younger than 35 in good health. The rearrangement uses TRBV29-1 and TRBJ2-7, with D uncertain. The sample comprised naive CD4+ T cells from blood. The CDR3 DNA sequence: TGCAGCGTTGGGCGCAGTCACTACGAGCAGTACTTC. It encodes CSVGRSHYEQYF.